Following are 18 T cell receptor beta chains from one sample sequenced in a study of blood T cell repertoires in COVID-19 (dated by TCRdb to 2020 to 2021). The library relied on the immunoSEQ multiplex PCR assay. Not all clones reach the TCRdb copy of this immuneACCESS table, which keeps in-frame sequences only. Checked studies attribute under half of the gap to unresolved V genes and leave the rest unexplained. Across this sample there are 100,000 or so clones, with 70% to 90% seen only once. The top ten clones comprise 10% to 15% of the sample. Sequencing was done on a sample of peripheral blood. Receptor source: a woman aged 60 to 75 in a cohort sampled during active or convalescent COVID-19.

The chain recombines TRBV24-1 with TRBJ2-7, with a weak D call TRBD2 (5 bases). Germline V gene data show CDR1 as KGHDR and CDR2 as SFDVKD. V was pared by 1 base and J by 6 bases, with 9 bases between. This CDR3 comprises 13 residues. CDR3 DNA sequence: TGTGCCACCAGTGATTTCTCGGGGAGCGAGCAGTACTTC. As protein: CATSDFSGSEQYF.

The chain is built from TRBV14 and TRBJ2-6, with no clear D. The CDR3 is 16 residues long. V lost 4 bases and J 6 bases, leaving 16 bases between the germline ends. Germline V gene data show CDR1 as SGHDN and CDR2 as FVKESK. The CDR3 region has the DNA TGTGCCAGCAGCCGGATCGGTAGCACGACGGCCAACGTCCTGACTTTC. Encoded protein: CASSRIGSTTANVLTF.

The chain is built from TRBV7-8 and TRBJ1-2; TRBD1 agrees at 11 bases. Germline values: CDR1 SGHVS, CDR2 FQNEAQ. CDR3 length equals 18 residues. With V trimmed by 2 bases and J by 3 bases, 11 bases remained unmatched. The DNA for the CDR3 is TGTGCCAGCAGCTTACTTCTGCGCCGGACAGGGGGCGACTATGGCTACACCTTC. Its translation is CASSLLLRRTGGDYGYTF.

The chain combines TRBV19 with TRBJ2-2; D call uncertain. There are 13 residues in the CDR3. From germline, CDR1 is LNHDA and CDR2 SQIVND (reference sequence). V gave up 3 bases and J gave up 4 bases, with 6 bases separating them. The CDR3 sequence is CASSMLITGELFF. The CDR3 DNA follows: TGTGCCAGTAGTATGTTAATCACCGGGGAGCTGTTTTTT.

The rearrangement joins TRBV7-3 to TRBJ1-1, with 11 bases fitting TRBD1. This CDR3 is 15 amino acids long. Germline CDR1 SGHTA, CDR2 FQGTGA. The ends lost 2 bases at V and 4 bases at J; junction bases unmatched: 3. Here the CDR3 reads CASSLAGTGGTEAFF. The CDR3 DNA follows: TGTGCCAGCAGCTTAGCCGGGACAGGGGGCACTGAAGCTTTCTTT.

The gene calls are TRBV28 and TRBJ1-4, with 10 bases aligning to TRBD1. Germline V gene sequence: CDR1 MDHEN, CDR2 SYDVKM. The ends lost 6 bases at V and 7 bases at J; junction bases unmatched: 8. The CDR3 covers 15 residues. The CDR3 DNA is TGTGCCAGCAGACGCCGGGACAGGGGAGGTGAAAAACTGTTTTTT. Translated, it gives CASRRRDRGGEKLFF. The variable domain in full, with the rest retrieved from reference TRBV28 and TRBJ1-4, is DVKVTQSSRYLVKRTGEKVFLECVQDMDHENMFWYRQDPGLGLRLIYFSYDVKMKEKGDIPEGYSVSREKKERFSLILESASTNQTSMYLCASRRRDRGGEKLFFGSGTQLSVL.

The rearrangement links TRBV3-1 (or the pseudogene TRBV3-2) to TRBJ1-2; maybe TRBD1 (5 bases). V was cut by 6 bases and J by 8 bases, with 16 bases left in between. CDR3 length equals 13 residues. CDR1 LGHDT and CDR2 YNNKEL come from the germline V gene (reference sequence). The chain's CDR3 is CASSRDLFGGYTF. CDR3 sequence (DNA): TGTGCCAGCAGTCGGGACTTATTTGGGGGCTACACCTTC.

This rearrangement joins TRBV28 to TRBJ1-1; tentatively, D is TRBD1 (5 bases). The length of the CDR3 is 13 residues. Germline CDR1 and CDR2: MDHEN and SYDVKM. V shed 6 bases and J shed 7 bases, with 15 bases lying between them. CDR3 DNA: TGTGCCAGCAGCCTCCTTGGGACTCGTGAAGCTTTCTTT. Translated, it gives CASSLLGTREAFF.

The genes are TRBV15 and TRBJ2-1; maybe TRBD2 (5 bases). CDR1 and CDR2 from the germline V gene are LNHNV and YYDKDF (reference sequence). CDR3 size: 19 residues. Trimming shortened V by 3 bases and J by 1 base, and 22 bases separated the two germline ends. The CDR3 is CATSRYRSDYGRSYNEQFF. The CDR3 DNA is TGTGCCACCAGCAGGTACCGATCTGACTACGGACGATCCTACAATGAGCAGTTCTTC.

This chain links TRBV11-3 with TRBJ2-1; 10 bases map to TRBD2. Germline V gives CDR1 SGHNT, CDR2 YENEEA. CDR3 size: 16 residues. V was pared by 2 bases and J by 2 bases, with 3 bases of the junction left unmatched. CDR3 in amino acids: CASSLTTSGAYNEQFF. The CDR3 coding sequence is TGTGCCAGCAGCTTAACAACTAGCGGGGCCTACAATGAGCAGTTCTTC.

The chain carries TRBV19 and TRBJ1-5; 9 bases fit TRBD1. Germline CDR1 is LNHDA and CDR2 is SQIVND (reference sequence). This CDR3 is 17 amino acids long. After removal of 5 bases from V and 1 base from J, the junction contained 9 bases not matched to a gene. In DNA, the CDR3 is TGTGCCAGTAGTCACCTAACAGGGGGCTTAAGCAATCAGCCCCAGCATTTT. Translated: CASSHLTGGLSNQPQHF.

In DNA form, the CDR3 reads TGTGCCAGCAGTGACTCGGGGGCCACCGGGGAGCTGTTTTTT. Residues: CASSDSGATGELFF. The chain employs TRBV6-4 and TRBJ2-2; D perhaps matches TRBD1 (6 bases). The germline gives CDR1 MRHNA, CDR2 SNTAGT. The CDR3 covers 14 residues. With 0 bases removed from V and 4 bases from J, the gap between germline ends came to 6 bases.

The CDR3 bases are TGTGCCAGCAGACAATACACTGAAGCTTTCTTT. This sequence encodes CASRQYTEAFF. The chain couples TRBV6-5 to TRBJ1-1; D is uncertain. The germline V gene encodes CDR1 MNHEY and CDR2 SVGAGI. Trimming took off 6 bases at V and 3 bases at J, with 5 bases between the two ends. CDR3 length: 11 amino acids.

The chain joins TRBV6-6 to TRBJ1-6; the match to TRBD1 covers 11 bases. Germline V gene lookup returns CDR1 MNHNY and CDR2 SVGAGI (reference sequence). V dropped 2 bases and J dropped 8; count of bases not matched to a gene: 5. This CDR3 has 16 residues. The CDR3: CASSYLGQGADSPLHF. The CDR3 DNA reads TGTGCCAGCAGTTACCTCGGACAGGGGGCAGATTCACCCCTCCACTTT.

The rearrangement uses TRBV11-3 and TRBJ2-3, with TRBD2 matching over 9 bases. CDR3 length: 16 amino acids. Germline-derived CDR1 and CDR2 are SGHNT and YENEEA. The V and J ends lost 2 bases and 2 bases, in that order; junction bases with no gene match: 5. As DNA, the CDR3 is TGTGCCAGCAGCTTAAGGGCTAGCGGGGTCACAGATACGCAGTATTTT. It codes for CASSLRASGVTDTQYF.

J is TRBJ2-5 and V is TRBV6-1; the match to TRBD1 covers 11 bases. Germline lookup yields CDR1 MNHNS and CDR2 SASEGT. The CDR3 spans 18 residues. V shed 4 bases, J shed 4 bases, and the junction held 14 bases outside the gene matches. The CDR3 nucleotides read TGTGCCAGCAGTGCTCAACGGGACAGGGGGTTAGGTGGAGAGACCCAGTACTTC. This translates into CASSAQRDRGLGGETQYF.

This clone was picked up a small number of times. The chain joins TRBV28 to TRBJ1-3; D is uncertain. CDR1 and CDR2 (germline): MDHEN, SYDVKM. The CDR3 sequence is 13 residues long. The ends were cut back, 6 bases at V and 1 base at J, with 7 bases in the middle. The CDR3: CASSEVSGNTIYF. CDR3 sequence (DNA): TGTGCCAGCAGCGAGGTGTCTGGAAACACCATATATTTT.

V usage is TRBV6-5 and J usage is TRBJ1-5; possible D gene TRBD1, 6 bases. The V gene's germline CDR1 is MNHEY and CDR2 SVGAGI. The CDR3 totals 15 residues. V was pared by 5 bases and J by 0 bases, with 11 bases between. As DNA, the CDR3 is TGTGCCAGCAGTCCCCAGGGGAGTAGCAATCAGCCCCAGCATTTT. Translation gives CASSPQGSSNQPQHF.